The text below deals with one T cell receptor (beta chain). Its cognate antigen has yet to be identified. Base qualities are not provided; no much larger clone lies one nucleotide away. TCR beta CDR3 regions were amplified from RNA transcripts. The TCR CDR3 was subjected to a first round of RT-PCR using the HTBI primer set and the Qiagen OneStep RT-PCR kit. Libraries were constructed in a second round of multiplex PCR, after which size selection and purification were performed. The libraries were sequenced on an Illumina HiSeq2000 using paired-end 100 bp reads. As for how the authors treated the data: SOAPnuke was used to process the raw data, removing reads that contained adapters or uncalled bases, had a mean Phred below 15, or lacked an exact match to the constant primer or identifier. High-quality paired reads were merged with COPE v1.2.5, and unique nucleotide sequences were defined as clonotypes. MiTCR v1.1 was used to align clonotypes to the IMGT TRBV, TRBD and TRBJ reference segments. Only V-J combinations with frequency above 0.0001, covering 99.2% of repertoires, were analysed. A TCS score was defined as the ratio of F50 (clonal expansion) to E x V (chaos), with BLOSUM62-based TCRdist applied between CDR3 peptides within each V-J. Welch's t-statistics and random forest reduced 450 to 600 V-J features to about 12, which were used in a naive Bayes classifier (R e1071). TCRdb reprocessed the public reads (quality trimming at Q25 with fastp, clone calling with MiXCR) and kept in-frame beta chains. Records with the same CDR3 protein are collapsed into one entry carrying the most frequent genes and DNA. TCRdb's processing, not the study's, gives the V and J calls here. A total of 400,000 to 550,000 distinct CDR3 sequences appear in this sample, under 15% of them only once. Under 20% of the sample comes from the top ten.

The data stem from a study of T cells in Graves' hyperthyroidism and ophthalmopathy (dated by TCRdb to the late 2010s). Regarding the complete study: Peripheral blood was sampled at the time of initial diagnosis, prior to any treatment. A discovery cohort of about a hundred patients, roughly 43 with Graves' ophthalmopathy and roughly 59 with stable Graves' hyperthyroidism, was used to find distinguishing TCR V-J signatures. Prospective prediction of ophthalmopathy was tested in an independent validation cohort of fewer than 20 hyperthyroidism patients and 17 patients who later progressed to ophthalmopathy. The 95 to 100 discovery patients were randomly divided into training and test sets at a 7:3 ratio. The study also compared thyroid tissue and blood T-cell repertoires from about six Graves' hyperthyroidism patients. Following sampling, methimazole starting at 30 mg daily was given to hyperthyroidism patients, and high-dose intravenous methylprednisolone was given to ophthalmopathy patients. The paper describes TCR Vbeta CDR3 sequencing of around 140 peripheral blood samples, made up of 40 to 45 ophthalmopathy patients, approximately 76 hyperthyroidism patients and around 17 progressor patients.

Stable Graves' hyperthyroidism was defined as no progression to ophthalmopathy during 18 months of follow-up. Hyperthyroidism patients were newly diagnosed, with disease duration under 2 months, and aged 18 to 65 years. Patients with uncontrolled infections, other autoimmune diseases, pregnancy or lactation were excluded. Diagnoses were based on clinical symptoms, serum thyroxine and TRAb, thyroid ultrasound and orbital computed tomography. Ficoll-Paque density gradient centrifugation was used to isolate PBMCs from approximately 10 ml of fresh peripheral blood. Total RNA was extracted using Trizol reagent, and RNA quality was assessed on an Agilent 2100 Bioanalyzer. Trimming removed 0 bases from V and 1 base from J, leaving 12 bases between the germline ends. Counted from cysteine to phenylalanine, this CDR3 has 17 amino acids. The sequence is cut down to CDR3 DNA, 51 bases in frame from base 1. From the germline V gene, CDR1 is MGHRA and CDR2 is YSYEKL.

Points the paper makes about the study in general: Most expanded thyroid clonotypes (frequency above 0.001) were also detected in blood, a finding suggesting that blood repertoires may reflect thyroid immune responses. In cross-validation, a model built on a 13 V-J signature told ophthalmopathy apart from stable hyperthyroidism with under 90% sensitivity and around 84% specificity, and in testing the same model reached 80%/75%. Sample size was not statistically predetermined, and investigators were not blinded to group allocation. In validation, the model predicted progression to ophthalmopathy a median of around 6.5 months before onset, with about 67% sensitivity and 72.22% specificity.

The sample consisted of blood. The chain links TRBV4-1 with TRBJ2-2; the D gene is possibly TRBD1 or TRBD2, each agreeing over 5 bases. The source of this sequence is a woman between 18 and 30 years old with Graves' hyperthyroidism. For the CDR3, the sequence is CASSQDKGTWNTGELFF. The bases read TGCGCCAGCAGCCAAGATAAGGGGACCTGGAACACCGGGGAGCTGTTTTTT.